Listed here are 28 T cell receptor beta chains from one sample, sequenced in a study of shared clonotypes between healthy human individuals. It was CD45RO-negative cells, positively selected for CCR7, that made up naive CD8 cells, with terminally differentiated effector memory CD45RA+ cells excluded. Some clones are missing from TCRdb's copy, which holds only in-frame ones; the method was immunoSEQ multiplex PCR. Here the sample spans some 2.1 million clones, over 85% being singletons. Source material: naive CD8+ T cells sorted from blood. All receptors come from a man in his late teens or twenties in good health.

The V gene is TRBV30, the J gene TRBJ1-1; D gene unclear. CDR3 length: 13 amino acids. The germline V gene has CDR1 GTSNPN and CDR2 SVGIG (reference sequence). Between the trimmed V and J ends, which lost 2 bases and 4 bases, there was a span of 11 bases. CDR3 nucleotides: TGTGCCTGGAGTTCTGCAGCATCCACTGAAGCTTTCTTT. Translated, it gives CAWSSAASTEAFF.

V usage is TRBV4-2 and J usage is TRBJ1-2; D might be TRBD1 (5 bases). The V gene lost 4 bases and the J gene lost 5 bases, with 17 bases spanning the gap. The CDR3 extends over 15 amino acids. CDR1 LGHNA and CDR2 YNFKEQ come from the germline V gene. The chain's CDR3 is CASSPGEEGRYGYTF. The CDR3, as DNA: TGTGCCAGCAGCCCCGGGGAGGAGGGGAGGTATGGCTACACCTTC.

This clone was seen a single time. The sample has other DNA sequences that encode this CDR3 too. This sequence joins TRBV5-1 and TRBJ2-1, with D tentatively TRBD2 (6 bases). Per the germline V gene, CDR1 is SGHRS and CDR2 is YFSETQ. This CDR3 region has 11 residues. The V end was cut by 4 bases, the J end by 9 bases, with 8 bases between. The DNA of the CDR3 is TGCGCCAGCAGCCTGGGGGGTGAGCAGTTCTTC. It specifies CASSLGGEQFF.

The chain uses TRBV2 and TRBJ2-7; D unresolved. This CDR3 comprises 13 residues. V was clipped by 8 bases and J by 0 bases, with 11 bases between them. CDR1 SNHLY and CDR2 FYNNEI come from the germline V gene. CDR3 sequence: CASEDPGSYEQYF. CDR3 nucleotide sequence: TGTGCCAGCGAGGACCCGGGCTCCTACGAGCAGTACTTC.

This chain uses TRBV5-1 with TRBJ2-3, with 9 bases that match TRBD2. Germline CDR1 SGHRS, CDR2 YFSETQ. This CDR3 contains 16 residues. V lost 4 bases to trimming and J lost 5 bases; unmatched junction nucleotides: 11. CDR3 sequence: CASSEVASGTLDTQYF. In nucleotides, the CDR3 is TGCGCCAGCAGCGAGGTGGCTAGCGGGACGCTAGATACGCAGTATTTT.

CDR3 in DNA: TGTGCCAGCAGTCCCTCCGGGGGAGGGATCGCCTACGAGCAGTACTTC. Protein: CASSPSGGGIAYEQYF. V usage is TRBV27 and J usage is TRBJ2-7, with 7 bases aligning to TRBD2. The CDR3 is 16 amino acids. The V segment lost 5 bases and the J segment 2 bases; nucleotides outside the gene matches: 12. The germline gives CDR1 MNHEY, CDR2 SMNVEV (reference sequence).

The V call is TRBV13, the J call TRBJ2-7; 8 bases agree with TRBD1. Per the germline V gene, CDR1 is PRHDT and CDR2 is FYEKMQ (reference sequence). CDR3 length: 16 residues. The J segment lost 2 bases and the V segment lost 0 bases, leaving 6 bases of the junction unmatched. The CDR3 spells CASSLGPGTGTYEQYF. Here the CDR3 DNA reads TGTGCCAGCAGCTTAGGTCCCGGGACAGGAACCTACGAGCAGTACTTC.

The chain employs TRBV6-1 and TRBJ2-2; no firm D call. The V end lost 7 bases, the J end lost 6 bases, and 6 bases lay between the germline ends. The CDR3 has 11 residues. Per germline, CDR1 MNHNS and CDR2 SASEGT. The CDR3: CASTKSGELFF. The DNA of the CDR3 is TGTGCCAGCACTAAGTCCGGGGAGCTGTTTTTT.

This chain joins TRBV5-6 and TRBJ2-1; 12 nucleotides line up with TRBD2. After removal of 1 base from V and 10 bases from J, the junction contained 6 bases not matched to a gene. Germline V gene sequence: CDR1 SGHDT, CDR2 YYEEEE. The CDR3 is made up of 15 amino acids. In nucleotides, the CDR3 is TGTGCCAGCAGCTTGATAGGACTAGCGGGACTGGAGCAGTTCTTC. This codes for CASSLIGLAGLEQFF.

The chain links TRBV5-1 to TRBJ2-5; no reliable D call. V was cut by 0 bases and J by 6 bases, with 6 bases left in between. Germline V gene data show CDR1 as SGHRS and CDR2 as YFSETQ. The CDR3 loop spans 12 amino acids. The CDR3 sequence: CASSLADQTQYF. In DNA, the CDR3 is TGCGCCAGCAGCTTGGCCGATCAGACCCAGTACTTC.

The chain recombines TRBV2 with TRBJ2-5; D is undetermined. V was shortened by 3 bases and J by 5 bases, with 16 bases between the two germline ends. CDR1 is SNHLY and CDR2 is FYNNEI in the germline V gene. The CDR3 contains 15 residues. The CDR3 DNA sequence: TGTGCCAGCAGTGACAGCAATGGCCTAGTGGAGACCCAGTACTTC. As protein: CASSDSNGLVETQYF. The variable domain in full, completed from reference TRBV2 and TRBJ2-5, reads EPEVTQTPSHQVTQMGQEVILRCVPISNHLYFYWYRQILGQKVEFLVSFYNNEISEKSEIFDDQFSVERPDGSNFTLKIRSTKLEDSAMYFCASSDSNGLVETQYFGPGTRLLVL.

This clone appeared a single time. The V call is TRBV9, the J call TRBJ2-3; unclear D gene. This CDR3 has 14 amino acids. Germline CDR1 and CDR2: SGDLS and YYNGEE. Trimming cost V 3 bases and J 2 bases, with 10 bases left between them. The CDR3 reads CASSDRIITDTQYF. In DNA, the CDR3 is TGTGCCAGCAGCGACCGGATTATCACAGATACGCAGTATTTT.

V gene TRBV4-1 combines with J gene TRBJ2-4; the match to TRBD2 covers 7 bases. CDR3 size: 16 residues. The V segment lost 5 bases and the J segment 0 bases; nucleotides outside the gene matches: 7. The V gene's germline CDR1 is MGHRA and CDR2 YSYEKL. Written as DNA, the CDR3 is TGCGCCAGCAGCTCTCCCTCGGGGGGAGCCAAAAACATTCAGTACTTC. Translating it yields CASSSPSGGAKNIQYF.

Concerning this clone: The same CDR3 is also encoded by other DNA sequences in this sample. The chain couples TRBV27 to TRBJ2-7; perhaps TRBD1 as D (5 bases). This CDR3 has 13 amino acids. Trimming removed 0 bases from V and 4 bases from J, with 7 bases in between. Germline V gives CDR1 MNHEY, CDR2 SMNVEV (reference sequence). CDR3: CASSLSSGYEQYF. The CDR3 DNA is TGTGCCAGCAGTTTATCTTCAGGGTACGAGCAGTACTTC.

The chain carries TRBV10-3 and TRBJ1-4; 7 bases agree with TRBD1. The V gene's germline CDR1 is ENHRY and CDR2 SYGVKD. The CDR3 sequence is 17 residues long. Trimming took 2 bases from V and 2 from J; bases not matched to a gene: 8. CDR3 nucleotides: TGTGCCATCAGTGAGCTATCACAGGGGCCCACTAATGAAAAACTGTTTTTT. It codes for CAISELSQGPTNEKLFF.

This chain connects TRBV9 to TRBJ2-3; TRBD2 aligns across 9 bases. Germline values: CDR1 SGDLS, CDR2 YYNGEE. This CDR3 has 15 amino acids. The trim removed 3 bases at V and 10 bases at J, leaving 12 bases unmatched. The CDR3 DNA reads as TGTGCCAGCAGCGGAGACGGCGGGAGGGCCTCTGCGCAGTATTTT. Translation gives CASSGDGGRASAQYF. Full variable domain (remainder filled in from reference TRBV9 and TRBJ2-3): DSGVTQTPKHLITATGQRVTLRCSPRSGDLSVYWYQQSLDQGLQFLIQYYNGEERAKGNILERFSAQQFPDLHSELNLSSLELGDSALYFCASSGDGGRASAQYFGPGTRLTVL.

CDR3 sequence: CASSVAVGVDGYTF. Here the CDR3 DNA reads TGTGCCAGCAGCGTAGCGGTAGGCGTGGATGGCTACACCTTC. The chain combines TRBV9 with TRBJ1-2; no clear D. V lost 0 bases and J lost 6, with 12 bases in between. The CDR3 spans 14 residues. Germline loops: CDR1 SGDLS, CDR2 YYNGEE.

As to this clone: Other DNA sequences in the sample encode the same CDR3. DNA of the CDR3: TGCGCCAGCAGCTTGGCACTAGCGGGGACACAAGAGACCCAGTACTTC. This codes for CASSLALAGTQETQYF. This chain links TRBV5-1 with TRBJ2-5; 10 bases are a match to TRBD2. CDR3 length: 16 residues. Unmatched junction bases numbered 4, after V lost 0 bases and J lost 2 bases. Germline V gene data show CDR1 as SGHRS and CDR2 as YFSETQ.

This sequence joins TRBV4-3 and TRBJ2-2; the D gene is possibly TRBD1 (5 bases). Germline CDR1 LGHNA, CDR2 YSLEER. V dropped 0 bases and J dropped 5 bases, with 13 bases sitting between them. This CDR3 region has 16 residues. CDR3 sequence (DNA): TGCGCCAGCAGCCAAGACAGCTCAGGGCGGACCGGGGAGCTGTTTTTT. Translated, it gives CASSQDSSGRTGELFF.

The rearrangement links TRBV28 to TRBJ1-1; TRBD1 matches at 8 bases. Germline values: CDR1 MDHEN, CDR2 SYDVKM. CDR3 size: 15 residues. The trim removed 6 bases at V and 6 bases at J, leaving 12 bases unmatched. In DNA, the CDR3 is TGTGCCAGCAGCCCTGACAGGGGCTGGGGAGCTGAAGCTTTCTTT. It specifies CASSPDRGWGAEAFF.

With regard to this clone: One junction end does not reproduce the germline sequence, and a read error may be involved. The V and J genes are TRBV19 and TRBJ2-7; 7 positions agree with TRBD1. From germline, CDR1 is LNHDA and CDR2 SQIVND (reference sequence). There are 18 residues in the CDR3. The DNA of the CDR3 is TGTGCCAGTAGTATAGTTACTCCCGGGACAGTAAATTACTACGAGCAGCACTTC. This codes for CASSIVTPGTVNYYEQHF.

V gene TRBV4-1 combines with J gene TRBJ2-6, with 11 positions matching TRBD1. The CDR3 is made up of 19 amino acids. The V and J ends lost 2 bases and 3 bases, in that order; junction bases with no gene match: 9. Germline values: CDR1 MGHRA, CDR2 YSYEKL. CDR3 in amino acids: CASSQLGQGALVGANVLTF. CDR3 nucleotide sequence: TGCGCCAGCAGCCAACTAGGACAGGGGGCTCTCGTTGGGGCCAACGTCCTGACTTTC.

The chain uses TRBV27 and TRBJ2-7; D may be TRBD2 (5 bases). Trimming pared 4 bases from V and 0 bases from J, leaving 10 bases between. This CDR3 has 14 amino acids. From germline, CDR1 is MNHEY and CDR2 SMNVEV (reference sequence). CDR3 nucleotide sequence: TGTGCCAGCAGTTCCCGGCTAGCCTCCTACGAGCAGTACTTC. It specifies CASSSRLASYEQYF.

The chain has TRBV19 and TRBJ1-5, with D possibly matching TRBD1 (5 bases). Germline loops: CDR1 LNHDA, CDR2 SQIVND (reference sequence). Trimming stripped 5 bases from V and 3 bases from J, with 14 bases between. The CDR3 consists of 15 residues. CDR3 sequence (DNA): TGTGCCAGTAGTGGGGGACGGGAAAACAATCAGCCCCAGCATTTT. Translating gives CASSGGRENNQPQHF.

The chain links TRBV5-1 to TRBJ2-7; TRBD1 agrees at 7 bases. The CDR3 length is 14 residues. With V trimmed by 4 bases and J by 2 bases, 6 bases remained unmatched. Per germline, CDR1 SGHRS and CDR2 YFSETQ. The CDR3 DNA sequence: TGCGCCAGCAGCGATGGGGACAGACCCTACGAGCAGTACTTC. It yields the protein CASSDGDRPYEQYF.

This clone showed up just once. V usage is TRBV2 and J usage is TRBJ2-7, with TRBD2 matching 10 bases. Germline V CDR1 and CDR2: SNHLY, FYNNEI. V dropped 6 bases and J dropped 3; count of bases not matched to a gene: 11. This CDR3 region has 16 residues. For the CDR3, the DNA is TGTGCCAGCAGGCCTTATCTAGCGGGGGAAATCTACGAGCAGTACTTC. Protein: CASRPYLAGEIYEQYF.

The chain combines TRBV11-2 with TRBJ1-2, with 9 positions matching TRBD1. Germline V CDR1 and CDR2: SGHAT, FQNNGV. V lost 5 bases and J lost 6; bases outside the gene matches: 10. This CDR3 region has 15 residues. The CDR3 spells CASSTRSTGGDGYTF. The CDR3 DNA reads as TGTGCCAGCAGCACCCGCAGTACAGGGGGCGATGGCTACACCTTC.

The CDR3: CASSSTTSGRTTDTQYF. CDR3 in DNA: TGTGCCAGCAGCTCAACCACTAGCGGGAGGACCACAGATACGCAGTATTTT. J is TRBJ2-3 and V is TRBV7-6, with 12 bases identical to TRBD2. The CDR3 has 17 amino acids. Losses at the gene ends were 4 bases for V and 2 bases for J; bases not matched to a gene: 7. Germline CDR1 reads SGHVS; CDR2 reads FNYEAQ.